A selection of T cell receptor beta chains follows, all from one sample in a study of Ad26.COV2.S vaccination and SARS-CoV-2 variants. TCRdb's table, derived via immunoSEQ multiplex PCR, lists solely in-frame clones and lacks some. The sample shows about 460,000 clones, 89% of them seen only once. Here the sequenced sample was peripheral blood, taken in a trial of Ad26.COV2.S vaccine versus placebo. All receptors come from a person between 18 and 59 years old who received the Ad26.COV2.S COVID-19 vaccine or a placebo. The CDR3 runs from the conserved cysteine through the conserved F or W.

J gene: TRBJ2-3; V gene: TRBV11-2; CDR3 protein: CASSPGVAGGRTDTQYF
J gene: TRBJ1-5; V gene: TRBV19; CDR3 protein: CASSIVGYNQPQHF
J gene: TRBJ1-6; V gene: TRBV5-1; CDR3 protein: CARTHAGGNSPLHF
J gene: TRBJ2-7; V gene: TRBV6-5; CDR3 protein: CASSPGTGLTYEQYF
J gene: TRBJ1-3; V gene: TRBV27; CDR3 protein: CASGNLDRNGNTIYF
J gene: TRBJ2-3; V gene: TRBV27; CDR3 protein: CASMTGQRPRTQYF
J gene: TRBJ1-5; V gene: TRBV7-2; CDR3 protein: CASSPGQGAYQPQHF
J gene: TRBJ2-4; V gene: TRBV2; CDR3 protein: CASSEGQGAFVTAKNIQYF
J gene: TRBJ2-7; V gene: TRBV20-1; CDR3 protein: CSARDYVEQYF
J gene: TRBJ1-1; V gene: TRBV11-3; CDR3 protein: CASSLGGVDTEAFF
J gene: TRBJ1-1; V gene: TRBV7-6; CDR3 protein: CASSRRGNTEAFF
J gene: TRBJ2-7; V gene: TRBV20-1; CDR3 protein: CSGGPHYEQYF
J gene: TRBJ2-1; V gene: TRBV30; CDR3 protein: CAWSRVVEQFF
J gene: TRBJ1-1; V gene: TRBV2; CDR3 protein: CASSVPGVRNTEAFF
J gene: TRBJ2-7; V gene: TRBV28; CDR3 protein: CASSIQGKNYEQYF
J gene: TRBJ2-7; V gene: TRBV19; CDR3 protein: CASSPTGGSYEQYF
J gene: TRBJ2-1; V gene: TRBV5-1; CDR3 protein: CASSPARDRVYNEQFF
J gene: TRBJ2-5; V gene: TRBV27; CDR3 protein: CASSSQLTGLKTQYF
J gene: TRBJ1-2; V gene: TRBV5-4; CDR3 protein: CASSPTGQGHYGYTF
J gene: TRBJ1-4; V gene: TRBV4-3; CDR3 protein: CASSQGLGKGFEKLFF
J gene: TRBJ1-1; V gene: TRBV5-1; CDR3 protein: CASSFSRGTEAFF
J gene: TRBJ1-5; V gene: TRBV6-2/TRBV6-3; CDR3 protein: CASSYMGGPGQPQHF
J gene: TRBJ1-5; V gene: TRBV7-9; CDR3 protein: CASSLHGDQPQHF
J gene: TRBJ2-7; V gene: TRBV7-9; CDR3 protein: CASSSEFPPLYF
J gene: TRBJ2-5; V gene: TRBV6-5; CDR3 protein: CASSSPLGEGTQYF
J gene: TRBJ2-3; V gene: TRBV3-1/TRBV3-2; CDR3 protein: CASSQPNGVSAQYF
J gene: TRBJ1-6; V gene: TRBV7-2; CDR3 protein: CASSQGQVASPLHF
J gene: TRBJ1-6; V gene: TRBV21-1; CDR3 protein: CASSPGTPYNSPLHF
J gene: TRBJ2-5; V gene: TRBV28; CDR3 protein: CASSHGTSDPETQYF
J gene: TRBJ2-1; V gene: TRBV28; CDR3 protein: CASRTAGRGAEQFF
J gene: TRBJ1-3; V gene: TRBV7-2; CDR3 protein: CASSLVDRRNTIYF
J gene: TRBJ2-3; V gene: TRBV5-1; CDR3 protein: CASNRDRGDTQYF
J gene: TRBJ2-5; V gene: TRBV29-1; CDR3 protein: CSVSVQETQYF
J gene: TRBJ2-1; V gene: TRBV24-1; CDR3 protein: CATSDHDFVGGPYNEQFF
J gene: TRBJ2-3; V gene: TRBV18; CDR3 protein: CASSTGGDTQYF
J gene: TRBJ1-1; V gene: TRBV28; CDR3 protein: CASMRGGEAFF
J gene: TRBJ1-4; V gene: TRBV4-3; CDR3 protein: CASSQKLLRLTYEKLFF
J gene: TRBJ2-1; V gene: TRBV7-3; CDR3 protein: CASSFGQGNEQFF
J gene: TRBJ1-5; V gene: TRBV9; CDR3 protein: CASSVGGGGNQPQHF
J gene: TRBJ1-5; V gene: TRBV7-9; CDR3 protein: CASSLGDRPSPQHF
J gene: TRBJ2-7; V gene: TRBV18; CDR3 protein: CASSRTVTYSNYEQYF
J gene: TRBJ1-5; V gene: TRBV12-3/TRBV12-4; CDR3 protein: CASTTGSNQPQHF
J gene: TRBJ2-3; V gene: TRBV11-3; CDR3 protein: CASSLGGDSPTDTQYF
J gene: TRBJ2-3; V gene: TRBV18; CDR3 protein: CASSLLAGSTDTQYF
J gene: TRBJ2-5; V gene: TRBV28; CDR3 protein: CAIRQKGTQYF
J gene: TRBJ1-1; V gene: TRBV27; CDR3 protein: CASSKFRGMNTEAFF
J gene: TRBJ2-7; V gene: TRBV3-1/TRBV3-2; CDR3 protein: CASSQAPAGKISF
J gene: TRBJ1-5; V gene: TRBV5-8; CDR3 protein: CASSLLTQAQHF
J gene: TRBJ2-2; V gene: TRBV7-9; CDR3 protein: CASGTGTSGLNTGELFF
J gene: TRBJ2-1; V gene: TRBV19; CDR3 protein: CASTHITSGKHGEQFF
J gene: TRBJ2-7; V gene: TRBV25-1; CDR3 protein: CASSEYGGGDEQYF
J gene: TRBJ1-5; V gene: TRBV2; CDR3 protein: CASSVYSNQPQHF
J gene: TRBJ2-7; V gene: TRBV7-2; CDR3 protein: CASSSPGQPYEQYF
J gene: TRBJ2-7; V gene: TRBV5-1; CDR3 protein: CASSWGGLAGDEQYF
J gene: TRBJ1-1; V gene: TRBV10-3; CDR3 protein: CAISEVSAGTEAFF